This T cell receptor beta chain was documented in a study of blood T cells in healthy people across ages. Study outcomes and limitations: TCR beta diversity, measured per million T cells, fell in a roughly linear way with age. Relative to aged donors, long-lived donors carried more naive CD4+ cells and displayed higher diversity.

Together with a sample-barcoded 5' primer, a J-beta primer mix was included in a second PCR lasting about 6 to 11 cycles. TCRdb analysed the 5' RACE reads with MiXCR anew, one entry per CDR3 protein. The sample shows 550,000 to 750,000 distinct CDR3 sequences, roughly 20% of them seen only once. This clonotype occurred a few times. Its antigen is unidentified. The sample was blood. The clonotype was recovered from an older man in good health.

CDR3 protein: CASSSSSIGRADTQYF. Here the CDR3 DNA reads TGTGCCAGCAGTTCTTCCTCCATCGGGAGGGCAGATACGCAGTATTTT. The rearrangement links TRBV28 to TRBJ2-3; 8 bases are shared with TRBD2. The CDR3 has 16 residues. Unmatched junction bases numbered 10, after V lost 4 bases and J lost 4 bases. Germline CDR1 and CDR2: MDHEN and SYDVKM.